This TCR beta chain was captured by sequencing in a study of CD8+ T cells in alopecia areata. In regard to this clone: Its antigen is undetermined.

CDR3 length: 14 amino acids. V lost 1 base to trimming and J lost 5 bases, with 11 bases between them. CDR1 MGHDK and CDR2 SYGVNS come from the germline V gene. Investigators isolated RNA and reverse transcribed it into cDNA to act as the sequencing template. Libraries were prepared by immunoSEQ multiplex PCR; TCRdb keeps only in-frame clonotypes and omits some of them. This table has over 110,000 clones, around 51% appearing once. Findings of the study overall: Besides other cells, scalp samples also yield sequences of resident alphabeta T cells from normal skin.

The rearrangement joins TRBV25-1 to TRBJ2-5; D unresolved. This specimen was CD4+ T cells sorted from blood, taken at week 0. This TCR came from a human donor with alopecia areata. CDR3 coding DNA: TGTGCCAGCAGTGAATCCGGTCTTGGGGAGACCCAGTACTTC. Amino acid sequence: CASSESGLGETQYF.